These 19 T cell receptor beta chains originate from one sample sequenced in a study of blood T cell repertoires in COVID-19. The method was immunoSEQ multiplex PCR; TCRdb's version includes in-frame clones alone and lacks a portion of them. There are 200,000 or so clones in the sample; 89% occur only once, and around 6.9% lies in the top ten. Sequencing input: peripheral blood. Receptor source: a man aged 60 to 75 who had recovered from COVID-19.

The chain recombines TRBV5-1 with TRBJ2-7; 11 bases map to TRBD2. The CDR3 extends over 15 amino acids. Trimming at V came to 8 bases and at J to 6 bases, leaving 13 bases not matched to a gene. Germline V gene lookup returns CDR1 SGHRS and CDR2 YFSETQ. As DNA, the CDR3 is TGCGCCAGTCAATTCTTAGCGGGAGGGGGATCCGAGCAGTACTTC. Its protein is CASQFLAGGGSEQYF.

The chain links TRBV6-5 to TRBJ2-5; 15 nucleotides match TRBD2. From germline, CDR1 is MNHEY and CDR2 SVGAGI. V lost 4 bases, J lost 10 bases, and 10 bases stayed unmatched. The CDR3 has 16 amino acids. This chain's CDR3 is CASSSGLAGGRSVQYF. The CDR3 bases are TGTGCCAGCAGTTCGGGACTAGCGGGGGGTCGGTCTGTCCAGTACTTC.

The chain is built from TRBV19 and TRBJ1-1, with D hard to call. Per the germline V gene, CDR1 is LNHDA and CDR2 is SQIVND (reference sequence). V lost 4 bases and J 2 bases, leaving 17 bases between the germline ends. The CDR3 loop spans 16 amino acids. As DNA, the CDR3 is TGTGCCAGTAGTAAAACTCCGGGAGGAGAAAACACTGAAGCTTTCTTT. Translated, it gives CASSKTPGGENTEAFF. The full variable domain, its missing parts supplied by reference TRBV19 and TRBJ1-1, is DGGITQSPKYLFRKEGQNVTLSCEQNLNHDAMYWYRQDPGQGLRLIYYSQIVNDFQKGDIAEGYSVSREKKESFPLTVTSAQKNPTAFYLCASSKTPGGENTEAFFGQGTRLTVV.

The rearrangement links TRBV5-1 to TRBJ2-7; D remains ambiguous. CDR1 SGHRS and CDR2 YFSETQ come from the germline V gene. The CDR3 loop spans 14 amino acids. Trimming took off 3 bases at V and 3 bases at J, with 13 bases between the two ends. The CDR3 loop reads CASSSGSTNYEQYF. The CDR3, as DNA: TGCGCCAGCAGCTCCGGGTCTACTAACTACGAGCAGTACTTC.

The CDR3 sequence is CASKGQGSYGYTF. The CDR3 DNA follows: TGTGCCAGCAAGGGCCAGGGGAGCTATGGCTACACCTTC. The V call is TRBV6-5, the J call TRBJ1-2; possibly TRBD1 for D (6 bases). CDR1 MNHEY and CDR2 SVGAGI come from the germline V gene. CDR3 length equals 13 residues. Trimming pared 7 bases from V and 4 bases from J, leaving 13 bases between.

V and J are TRBV7-2 and TRBJ2-3, with unresolved D. The CDR3 sequence is 12 residues long. The V gene lost 5 bases and the J gene lost 0 bases, with 3 bases spanning the gap. In germline, CDR1 is SGHTA, CDR2 FQGNSA. CDR3 residues: CASSPSTDTQYF. The DNA of the CDR3 is TGTGCCAGCAGCCCAAGCACAGATACGCAGTATTTT.

The chain uses TRBV19 and TRBJ1-2; D gene unclear. Trimming stripped 1 base from V and 4 bases from J, with 10 bases between. CDR3 length: 14 residues. Germline CDR1 LNHDA, CDR2 SQIVND (reference sequence). The CDR3 sequence is CASSIGGFGYGYTF. The CDR3 DNA reads as TGTGCCAGTAGTATAGGTGGTTTCGGCTATGGCTACACCTTC. The full variable domain, its missing parts supplied by reference TRBV19 and TRBJ1-2, is DGGITQSPKYLFRKEGQNVTLSCEQNLNHDAMYWYRQDPGQGLRLIYYSQIVNDFQKGDIAEGYSVSREKKESFPLTVTSAQKNPTAFYLCASSIGGFGYGYTFGSGTRLTVV.

This chain joins TRBV11-2 and TRBJ2-7, with 9 bases aligning to TRBD1. The CDR3 is 16 residues long. From germline, CDR1 is SGHAT and CDR2 FQNNGV. The J segment lost 5 bases and the V segment lost 4 bases, leaving 12 bases of the junction unmatched. The CDR3 DNA follows: TGTGCCAGCAGCTCAAACCTGGGACAGGGTATCCACGAGCAGTACTTC. This gives the protein CASSSNLGQGIHEQYF.

V is TRBV6-5 and J is TRBJ2-1, with D possibly being TRBD2 (6 bases). V was trimmed by 8 bases and J by 0 bases, leaving 14 bases between them. The CDR3 sequence is 15 residues long. CDR1 is MNHEY, CDR2 SVGAGI, per germline. The CDR3 sequence: CASLLRGSSYNEQFF. The CDR3 nucleotides read TGTGCCAGCCTCCTACGGGGGAGCTCCTACAATGAGCAGTTCTTC.

The chain carries TRBV9 and TRBJ1-3, with D hard to call. V lost 2 bases, J lost 0 bases, and 12 bases lay in between. Germline lookup yields CDR1 SGDLS and CDR2 YYNGEE. The length of the CDR3 is 16 residues. The CDR3 DNA follows: TGTGCCAGCAGCGTGGGAGCGATAACCTCTGGAAACACCATATATTTT. It encodes CASSVGAITSGNTIYF. Full variable domain (remainder filled in from reference TRBV9 and TRBJ1-3): DSGVTQTPKHLITATGQRVTLRCSPRSGDLSVYWYQQSLDQGLQFLIQYYNGEERAKGNILERFSAQQFPDLHSELNLSSLELGDSALYFCASSVGAITSGNTIYFGEGSWLTVV.

The chain links TRBV18 to TRBJ2-1, with 10 bases that match TRBD2. The CDR3 covers 17 residues. Per the germline V gene, CDR1 is KGHSH and CDR2 is LQKENI. Trimming took 1 base from V and 0 from J; bases not matched to a gene: 3. CDR3: CASSPRGLAISYNEQFF. The CDR3, as DNA: TGTGCCAGCTCACCACGGGGACTAGCGATCTCCTACAATGAGCAGTTCTTC.

The CDR3, as DNA: TGTGCCAGCAGCCCGACGACAGACAACCTTGAAGCTTTCTTT. Its protein is CASSPTTDNLEAFF. The chain has TRBV9 and TRBJ1-1; D may be TRBD1 (5 bases). V lost 4 bases, J lost 7 bases, and 17 bases lay in between. The CDR3 has 14 residues. Looked up from germline, CDR1 is SGDLS and CDR2 is YYNGEE.

The chain links TRBV9 to TRBJ2-1; D unclear. Trimming shortened V by 0 bases and J by 6 bases, and 7 bases separated the two germline ends. The CDR3 runs to 13 residues. The germline CDR1 and CDR2 sequences are SGDLS and YYNGEE. CDR3 sequence: CASSVEAANEQFF. The DNA for the CDR3 is TGTGCCAGCAGCGTAGAGGCGGCCAATGAGCAGTTCTTC.

The V call is TRBV18, the J call TRBJ2-7, with 7 bases lining up with TRBD1. With V trimmed by 2 bases and J by 4 bases, 8 bases remained unmatched. The CDR3 spans 15 residues. Germline V gene data show CDR1 as KGHSH and CDR2 as LQKENI. This CDR3 reads CASSPVPTGKYEQYF. CDR3 nucleotide sequence: TGTGCCAGCTCACCAGTCCCGACAGGGAAATACGAGCAGTACTTC.

This chain uses TRBV6-1 with TRBJ2-2, with a tentative D call TRBD2 (6 bases). The V end lost 3 bases, the J end lost 8 bases, and 13 bases lay between the germline ends. The CDR3 is 14 residues long. Germline V gene lookup returns CDR1 MNHNS and CDR2 SASEGT. The CDR3 nucleotides are TGTGCCAGCAGTGAGAGGAGGGCCCAGGGGGAGCTGTTTTTT. Translation: CASSERRAQGELFF.

This clone was found a few times. The V call is TRBV5-1, the J call TRBJ1-3; 10 bases line up with TRBD1. This CDR3 comprises 15 residues. The V gene end was trimmed by 4 bases and the J gene end by 2 bases; junction bases not matched to a gene: 3. The V gene's germline CDR1 is SGHRS and CDR2 YFSETQ. CDR3 nucleotides: TGCGCCAGCAGCGCCGGGACAGGGGCTGGAAACACCATATATTTT. It is translated as CASSAGTGAGNTIYF.

The chain is built from TRBV27 and TRBJ1-1; 10 nucleotides match TRBD1. This CDR3 is built from 15 residues. Germline-derived CDR1 and CDR2 are MNHEY and SMNVEV (reference sequence). With V trimmed by 5 bases and J by 5 bases, 8 bases remained unmatched. CDR3 bases: TGTGCCAGCAGTCCCCGGGACAGGGGTCTTACTGAAGCTTTCTTT. Amino acid sequence: CASSPRDRGLTEAFF.

V usage is TRBV9 and J usage is TRBJ2-3, with 7 nucleotides matching TRBD2. CDR3 length: 14 residues. CDR1 and CDR2 (germline): SGDLS, YYNGEE. Unmatched junction bases numbered 3, after V lost 3 bases and J lost 2 bases. DNA for the CDR3: TGTGCCAGCAGCGGACTAGCTTACACAGATACGCAGTATTTT. This codes for CASSGLAYTDTQYF.

This chain links TRBV10-3 with TRBJ2-7; the match to TRBD1 covers 8 bases. Germline CDR1 reads ENHRY; CDR2 reads SYGVKD. J lost 2 bases, V lost 10 bases, and 7 bases had no gene match. The CDR3 contains 13 residues. Here the CDR3 DNA reads TGTGCCACCCGAGAGACAGGGGCCTACGAGCAGTACTTC. It translates to CATRETGAYEQYF.